This TCR beta chain is from a study of identical twins. A single record per CDR3 protein comes from TCRdb applying MiXCR to the 5' RACE reads. The table includes about 250,000 distinct CDR3 sequences, approximately 8% detected once. This clonotype was seen a few times. The CDR3 covers 15 residues. Germline CDR1 reads SGHDT; CDR2 reads YYEEEE. V was shortened by 3 bases and J by 6 bases, with 17 bases between the two germline ends. These data are also associated with another study on yellow fever vaccine responses in identical twins.

The sequence derives from a woman between 18 and 29 years old in good health. The sequenced sample was CD8+ T cells sorted from blood. This sequence joins TRBV5-6 and TRBJ2-3; D is uncertain. CDR3 nucleotides: TGTGCCAGCAGCTCGGGCCTAGTGATGCGGGATACGCAGTATTTT. This gives the protein CASSSGLVMRDTQYF.